The T cell receptor beta chain under discussion was sequenced for a study of radiation and T cells in renal cell carcinoma (TCRdb year 2020). About the investigation overall: In total, 50 or so samples, comprising around 25 tumors and 27 peripheral blood samples, were subjected to TCR beta sequencing. The last blood draw happened 4 weeks after radiation, timed to coincide with nephrectomy. In the 53 samples combined, some 4,000,000 unique CDR3 nucleotide sequences were found, encoding approximately 2,900,000 unique CDR3 amino acid sequences. Findings and caveats that apply to the study as a whole: Because no pretreatment tumor biopsies were available, whether clonotypes were present in the tumor at baseline could not be determined. Changes in the blood repertoire were not tracked past 4 weeks after treatment. The single-armed trial design could not address effects of radiation dose or scheduling on the TCR repertoire. In blood, the top tumor clonotypes increased between baseline and 2 weeks post-radiation and then shrank by 4 weeks, which suggests that tumor-resident clones expanded only transiently.

The germline V end is reduced by 6 bases and the J end by 3 bases; junction bases left unmatched: 11. The CDR1 and CDR2 encoded by the germline V gene (reference sequence) are SGHNT and YYREEE. The CDR3, from cysteine to phenylalanine, totals 15 residues. Only CDR3 DNA remains: 45 bases, in frame from the first base. Concerning this clone itself: Its target antigen remains unknown. The record has no base qualities; no much larger clone is one base away.

The time point label on this specimen signifies: blood 4 weeks post-SBRT, at nephrectomy. This sample's treatment or condition label indicates: 15 Gy SBRT to primary tumor, nephrectomy 4 weeks later. Samples came from a clinical trial, in which primary renal cell carcinomas received 15 Gy stereotactic body radiation therapy followed by nephrectomy 4 weeks later. To follow tumor-enriched clonotypes, serial peripheral blood was collected from radiation-treated patients at baseline and at 2 weeks and 4 weeks after SBRT. Every patient's renal cell carcinoma showed clear cell pathology. The QIAamp DNA Blood Mini Kit (Qiagen) was used to prepare genomic DNA for TCR sequencing. The analyses included only samples that passed all quality control checks. Following the manufacturer's recommendations, the immunoSEQ kit was used to generate TCR beta libraries from genomic DNA. Library preparation used a first multiplex PCR with proprietary primers, then a second PCR adding unique barcodes, with bead cleanups after each round. Each sample batch included a kit-provided positive control reaction and a negative control reaction. The final libraries were assessed on an Agilent 4200 TapeStation D1000 ScreenTape, pooled by volume, and quantified by qPCR. Sequencing ran on an Illumina NextSeq500 with a MidOutput 150-cycle cartridge, using 156 Read1 and 15 Index1 cycles with kit custom primers. The pooled library was loaded at 1.0 pM, with an approximately 20% PhiX control spiked in. The published analysis was carried out like this. Vendor-processed data were analyzed in R, and a clonotype was defined as all T cells sharing the same CDR3 nucleotide sequence. For clone abundance analyses, frequencies were normalized to the 10,000 most abundant clones per sample. Public T cell clones, which averaged fewer than five per sample, were excluded before analysis. A difference in abundance of at least 32-fold between compartments was used to define tumor-enriched and baseline blood-enriched clonotypes. A beta-binomial differential abundance model was applied to find clonotypes that expanded or contracted between blood time points. Tumor-blood repertoire similarity was measured with the Baroni-Urbani and Buser coefficient, and groups were compared using two-tailed Wilcoxon tests in R. TCRdb mirrors the immuneACCESS table, restricted to in-frame sequences. Some clones are absent from its copies; in checked studies, under half trace to an unresolved V gene, and the reason for the others is unknown. The DNA gave D and trimming, while V, J and clone size come from that table. The sample records more than 60,000 clones, less than 90% of which are singletons. Jointly, the top ten make up around 2.5% of the sample.

The chain links TRBV5-4 with TRBJ1-2, and 7 bases in between align with TRBD1. This clonotype originated in a woman in her sixties with renal cell carcinoma. This material consisted of blood, taken from a patient whose treatment included radiotherapy and nephrectomy. CDR3 loop: CASIKGDSSYYGYTF. Read as DNA, the sequence is TGTGCCAGCATCAAAGGGGACAGCTCCTACTATGGCTACACCTTC. The variable domain in full, with residues beyond the CDR3 obtained from the reference TRBV5-4 and TRBJ1-2 genes, is ETGVTQSPTHLIKTRGQQVTLRCSSQSGHNTVSWYQQALGQGPQFIFQYYREEENGRGNFPPRFSGLQFPNYSSELNVNALELDDSALYLCASIKGDSSYYGYTFGSGTRLTVV.